This T cell receptor beta chain was observed in a study of blood T cell repertoires in COVID-19. In the source study's methods: Amplified reference gene primers provided the basis for estimating nucleated cell counts. The repertoire was sequenced with immunoSEQ multiplex PCR; TCRdb's copy has only in-frame clones and lacks some. V and J calls and clone size are those listed in that table; D and trimming were worked out from the DNA. This table has more than 80,000 clones, about 86% appearing once. V dropped 8 bases and J dropped 1; count of bases not matched to a gene: 6. The CDR3 is 16 amino acids. Per the germline V gene, CDR1 is SGHNT and CDR2 is YENEEA.

The V and J genes are TRBV11-3 and TRBJ2-3; 13 positions agree with TRBD2. Material: peripheral blood. The clonotype comes from a man older than 75 with acute or convalescent COVID-19. In DNA, the CDR3 is TGTGCCAGCTCGAGGACTAGCGGGAGAGGCACAGATACGCAGTATTTT. This encodes CASSRTSGRGTDTQYF.